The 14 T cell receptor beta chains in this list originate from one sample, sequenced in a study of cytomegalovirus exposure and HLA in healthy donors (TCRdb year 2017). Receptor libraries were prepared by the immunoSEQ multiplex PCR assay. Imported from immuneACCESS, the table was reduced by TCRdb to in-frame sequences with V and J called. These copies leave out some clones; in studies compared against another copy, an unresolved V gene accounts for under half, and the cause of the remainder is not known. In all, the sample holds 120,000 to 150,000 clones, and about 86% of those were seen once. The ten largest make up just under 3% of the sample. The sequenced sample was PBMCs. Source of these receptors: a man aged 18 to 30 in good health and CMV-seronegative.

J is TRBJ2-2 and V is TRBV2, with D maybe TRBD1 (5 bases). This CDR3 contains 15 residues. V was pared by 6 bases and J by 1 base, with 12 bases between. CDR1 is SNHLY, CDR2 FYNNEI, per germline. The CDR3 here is CASSVQGGNTGELFF. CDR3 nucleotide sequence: TGTGCCAGCAGCGTTCAGGGTGGGAACACCGGGGAGCTGTTTTTT.

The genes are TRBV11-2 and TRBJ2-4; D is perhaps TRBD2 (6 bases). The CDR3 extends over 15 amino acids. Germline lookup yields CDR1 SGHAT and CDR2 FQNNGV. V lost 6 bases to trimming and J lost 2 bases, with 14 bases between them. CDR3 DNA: TGTGCCAGCAGGATCATTCGGGGGTCCAAAAACATTCAGTACTTC. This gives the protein CASRIIRGSKNIQYF.

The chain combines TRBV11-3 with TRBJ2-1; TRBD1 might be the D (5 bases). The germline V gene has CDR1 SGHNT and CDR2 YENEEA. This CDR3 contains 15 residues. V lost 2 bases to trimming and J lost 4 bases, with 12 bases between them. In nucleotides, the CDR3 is TGTGCCAGCAGCTTATCGGCAGGGTTTTACAATGAGCAGTTCTTC. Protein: CASSLSAGFYNEQFF.

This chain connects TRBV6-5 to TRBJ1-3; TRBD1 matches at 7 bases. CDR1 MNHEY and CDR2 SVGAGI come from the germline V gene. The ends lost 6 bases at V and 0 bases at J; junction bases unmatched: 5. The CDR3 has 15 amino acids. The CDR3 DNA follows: TGTGCCAGCAGAAAACAGGGGAGCTCTGGAAACACCATATATTTT. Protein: CASRKQGSSGNTIYF.

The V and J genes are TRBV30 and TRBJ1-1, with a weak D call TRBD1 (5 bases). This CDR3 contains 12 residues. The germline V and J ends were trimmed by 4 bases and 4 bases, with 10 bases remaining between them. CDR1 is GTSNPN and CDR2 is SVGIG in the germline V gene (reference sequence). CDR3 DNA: TGTGCCTGGACCCCGGGGGGCACTGAAGCTTTCTTT. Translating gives CAWTPGGTEAFF. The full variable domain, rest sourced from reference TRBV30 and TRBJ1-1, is SQTIHQWPATLVQPVGSPLSLECTVEGTSNPNLYWYRQAAGRGLQLLFYSVGIGQISSEVPQNLSASRPQDRQFILSSKKLLLSDSGFYLCAWTPGGTEAFFGQGTRLTVV.

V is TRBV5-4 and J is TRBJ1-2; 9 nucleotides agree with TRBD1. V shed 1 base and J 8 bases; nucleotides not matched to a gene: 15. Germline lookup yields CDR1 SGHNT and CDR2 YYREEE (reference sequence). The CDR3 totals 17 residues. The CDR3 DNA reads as TGTGCCAGCAGCTTGCCTAACCCGGGACAGGGAGTTCGCGGCTACACCTTC. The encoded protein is CASSLPNPGQGVRGYTF.

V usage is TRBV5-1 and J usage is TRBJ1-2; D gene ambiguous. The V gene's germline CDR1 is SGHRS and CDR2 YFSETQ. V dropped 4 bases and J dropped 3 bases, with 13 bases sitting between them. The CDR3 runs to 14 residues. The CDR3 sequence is CASSPGRDHYGYTF. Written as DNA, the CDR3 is TGCGCCAGCAGCCCTGGGAGGGATCACTATGGCTACACCTTC.

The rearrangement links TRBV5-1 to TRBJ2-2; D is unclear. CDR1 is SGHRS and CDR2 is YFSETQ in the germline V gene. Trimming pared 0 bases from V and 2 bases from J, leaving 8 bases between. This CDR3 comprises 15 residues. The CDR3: CASSLDSPNTGELFF. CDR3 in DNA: TGCGCCAGCAGCTTGGACAGCCCCAACACCGGGGAGCTGTTTTTT. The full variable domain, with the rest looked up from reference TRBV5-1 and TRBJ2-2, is KAGVTQTPRYLIKTRGQQVTLSCSPISGHRSVSWYQQTPGQGLQFLFEYFSETQRNKGNFPGRFSGRQFSNSRSEMNVSTLELGDSALYLCASSLDSPNTGELFFGEGSRLTVL.

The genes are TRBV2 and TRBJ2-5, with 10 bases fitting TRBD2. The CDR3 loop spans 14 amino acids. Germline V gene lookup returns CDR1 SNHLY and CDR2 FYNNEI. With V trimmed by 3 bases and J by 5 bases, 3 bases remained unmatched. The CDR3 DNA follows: TGTGCCAGCAGTGAGACACTAGCGGGGGAGACCCAGTACTTC. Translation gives CASSETLAGETQYF.

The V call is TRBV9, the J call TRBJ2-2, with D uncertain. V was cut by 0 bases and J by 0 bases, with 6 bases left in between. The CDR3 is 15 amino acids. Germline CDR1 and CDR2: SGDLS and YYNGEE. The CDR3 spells CASSVGLPNTGELFF. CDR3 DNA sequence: TGTGCCAGCAGCGTAGGTCTCCCGAACACCGGGGAGCTGTTTTTT.

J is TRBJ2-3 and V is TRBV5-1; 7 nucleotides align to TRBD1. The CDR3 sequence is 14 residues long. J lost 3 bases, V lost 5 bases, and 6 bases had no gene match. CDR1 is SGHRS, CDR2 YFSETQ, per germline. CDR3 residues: CASSRDRETDTQYF. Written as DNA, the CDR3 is TGCGCCAGCAGTCGAGACAGGGAGACAGATACGCAGTATTTT.

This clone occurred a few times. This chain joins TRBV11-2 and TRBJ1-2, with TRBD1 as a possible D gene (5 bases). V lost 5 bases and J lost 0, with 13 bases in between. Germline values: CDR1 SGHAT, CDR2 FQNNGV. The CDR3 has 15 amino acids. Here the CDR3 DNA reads TGTGCCAGCAGCGCCATGACAGCCTCTAACTATGGCTACACCTTC. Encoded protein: CASSAMTASNYGYTF.

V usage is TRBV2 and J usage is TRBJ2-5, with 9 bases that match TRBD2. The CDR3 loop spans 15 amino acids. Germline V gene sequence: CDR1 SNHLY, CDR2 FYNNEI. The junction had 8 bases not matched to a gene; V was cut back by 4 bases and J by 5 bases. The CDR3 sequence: CASSALRGGPETQYF. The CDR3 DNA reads TGTGCCAGCAGTGCTTTGCGGGGGGGGCCGGAGACCCAGTACTTC.

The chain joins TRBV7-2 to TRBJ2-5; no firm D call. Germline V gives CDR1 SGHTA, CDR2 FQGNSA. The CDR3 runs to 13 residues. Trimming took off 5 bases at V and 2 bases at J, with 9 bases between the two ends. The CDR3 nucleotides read TGTGCCAGCAGCCAAGACATTCAAGAGACCCAGTACTTC. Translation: CASSQDIQETQYF.